The clone carrying this TCR beta chain was seen a handful of times. Its antigen is not identified. Libraries for TCRalpha and TCRbeta carried sample barcodes and unique molecular identifiers via 5'RACE. TCRdb reprocessed the 5' RACE reads via MiXCR and lists one record per CDR3 protein. The table records fewer than 450,000 distinct CDR3 sequences, over 20% of them present only once. The source of the sample is a study of T-cell memory formation after mild COVID-19. For the study at large: TCR clusters showed largely donor specificity.

This CDR3 has 16 amino acids. Trimming cost V 5 bases and J 6 bases; bases outside gene matches: 13. Germline V gene data show CDR1 as SGHNT and CDR2 as YENEEA. Findings of the study overall: Day 15 to 85 contractors were CD4/CD8 balanced; later expanders leaned CD4+. Clones which contracted sat mainly in CM and EM if CD4+, and in EMRA if CD8+.

This rearrangement joins TRBV11-3 to TRBJ2-1, with 7 nucleotides matching TRBD1. This receptor was identified in an adult woman who had mild COVID-19 (a few samples of this study predate the infection). Cell type and time point are not known. The sample taken for sequencing was PBMCs or a T cell subset sorted from them (not recorded which). The CDR3 coding sequence is TGTGCCAGCAGCCCACACAGACAGGGTGAAGTCAATGAGCAGTTCTTC. It yields the protein CASSPHRQGEVNEQFF. Complete variable domain (other parts from reference TRBV11-3 and TRBJ2-1): EAGVVQSPRYKIIEKKQPVAFWCNPISGHNTLYWYLQNLGQGPELLIRYENEEAVDDSQLPKDRFSAERLKGVDSTLKIQPAELGDSAVYLCASSPHRQGEVNEQFFGPGTRLTVL.